This T cell receptor beta chain was captured in a study of blood T cell repertoires in COVID-19. Sequencing used immunoSEQ multiplex PCR; TCRdb keeps in-frame clones, though not all of them. The table records some 65,000 clones, around 88% of them present only once. With V trimmed by 2 bases and J by 0 bases, 4 bases remained unmatched. Germline CDR1 reads MNHEY; CDR2 reads SMNVEV (reference sequence). The CDR3 consists of 16 residues. The sequencing input was peripheral blood. The sequence derives from a man in his forties or fifties with COVID-19, enrolled during active disease. The chain employs TRBV27 and TRBJ2-7; 10 bases fit TRBD2. In DNA, the CDR3 is TGTGCCAGCAGTTTAGGTAGCGGGGGGCCCTCCTACGAGCAGTACTTC. Translating gives CASSLGSGGPSYEQYF.